A single sample is the source of the 30 T cell receptor beta chains below, sequenced in a study of blood T cell repertoires in COVID-19. Profiling relied on immunoSEQ multiplex PCR, and the TCRdb table lists in-frame clones only, not all of them. The sample lists tens of thousands of clones; about 90% were seen once. Material: peripheral blood. Source of these receptors: a man in his fifties or sixties with COVID-19, enrolled during active disease.

J is TRBJ2-1 and V is TRBV7-3; D unresolved. CDR3 length: 13 amino acids. V lost 2 bases and J lost 4, with 6 bases in between. Per germline, CDR1 SGHTA and CDR2 FQGTGA. The CDR3 coding sequence is TGTGCCAGCAGCTTACGGGTGTACAATGAGCAGTTCTTC. Protein: CASSLRVYNEQFF.

The chain is built from TRBV24-1 and TRBJ1-5, with 8 bases fitting TRBD1. Germline-derived CDR1 and CDR2 are KGHDR and SFDVKD. Germline trimming cut 4 bases from V and 2 bases from J; bases unmatched to any gene: 6. The CDR3 extends over 16 amino acids. CDR3: CATSEPGTGGNQPQHF. The CDR3 DNA follows: TGTGCCACCAGTGAGCCCGGGACAGGCGGCAATCAGCCCCAGCATTTT.

The chain joins TRBV7-2 to TRBJ1-1; D gene unclear. The germline CDR1 and CDR2 sequences are SGHTA and FQGNSA. The CDR3 is made up of 12 amino acids. V dropped 3 bases and J dropped 7 bases, with 9 bases sitting between them. The chain's CDR3 is CASSFSRLEAFF. CDR3 bases: TGTGCCAGCAGCTTTAGTCGACTTGAAGCTTTCTTT. Together with reference TRBV7-2 and TRBJ1-1, the CDR3 gives the full variable domain: GAGVSQSPSNKVTEKGKDVELRCDPISGHTALYWYRQSLGQGLEFLIYFQGNSAPDKSGLPSDRFSAERTGGSVSTLTIQRTQQEDSAVYLCASSFSRLEAFFGQGTRLTVV.

The chain recombines TRBV7-6 with TRBJ1-2; a weak D match, TRBD1 (5 bases). The V end was cut by 2 bases, the J end by 5 bases, with 15 bases between. Germline V CDR1 and CDR2: SGHVS, FNYEAQ. This CDR3 has 15 residues. CDR3 coding DNA: TGTGCCAGCAGCTTACGCGGGGGTTCCCTTTATGGCTACACCTTC. It encodes CASSLRGGSLYGYTF. The full variable domain, in which reference TRBV7-6 and TRBJ1-2 provide the parts outside the CDR3, is GAGVSQSPRYKVTKRGQDVALRCDPISGHVSLYWYRQALGQGPEFLTYFNYEAQQDKSGLPNDRFSAERPEGSISTLTIQRTEQRDSAMYRCASSLRGGSLYGYTFGSGTRLTVV.

The chain employs TRBV5-1 and TRBJ2-1; 9 positions match TRBD2. The junction had 5 bases not matched to a gene; V was cut back by 3 bases and J by 4 bases. The germline V gene has CDR1 SGHRS and CDR2 YFSETQ. The CDR3 loop spans 15 amino acids. CDR3 bases: TGCGCCAGCAGCTCTTTTGCGGGGGGGTACAATGAGCAGTTCTTC. It codes for CASSSFAGGYNEQFF. Complete variable domain (other parts from reference TRBV5-1 and TRBJ2-1): KAGVTQTPRYLIKTRGQQVTLSCSPISGHRSVSWYQQTPGQGLQFLFEYFSETQRNKGNFPGRFSGRQFSNSRSEMNVSTLELGDSALYLCASSSFAGGYNEQFFGPGTRLTVL.

The V call is TRBV18, the J call TRBJ2-5, with a tentative D call TRBD2 (6 bases). The germline V gene has CDR1 KGHSH and CDR2 LQKENI. Trimming removed 4 bases at V and 5 bases at J, with 11 bases between. This CDR3 has 13 residues. Here the CDR3 reads CASSRLAIETQYF. CDR3 DNA sequence: TGTGCCAGCTCACGGCTAGCGATTGAGACCCAGTACTTC.

The chain combines TRBV19 with TRBJ2-7; 11 bases agree with TRBD1. The CDR3 is made up of 14 amino acids. Trimming removed 3 bases from V and 2 bases from J; junction bases left unmatched: 0. Germline CDR1 reads LNHDA; CDR2 reads SQIVND (reference sequence). CDR3 DNA: TGTGCCAGTAGTATGGGACAGGGGGCCTACGAGCAGTACTTC. Protein sequence: CASSMGQGAYEQYF.

V and J are TRBV27 and TRBJ1-6; maybe TRBD1 (5 bases). Trimming removed 8 bases at V and 5 bases at J, with 10 bases between. Germline CDR1 reads MNHEY; CDR2 reads SMNVEV (reference sequence). The CDR3 is 13 amino acids. The CDR3 is CASGHDNNSPLHF. The CDR3 region has the DNA TGTGCCAGCGGACACGACAATAATTCACCCCTCCACTTT.

This clone occurred once. The genes are TRBV4-2 and TRBJ2-1; D gene ambiguous. The germline V gene has CDR1 LGHNA and CDR2 YNFKEQ. V was cut by 3 bases and J by 6 bases, with 12 bases left in between. The CDR3 covers 14 residues. The CDR3 here is CASSQEPSGNEQFF. CDR3 sequence (DNA): TGTGCCAGCAGCCAGGAACCTTCAGGCAATGAGCAGTTCTTC.

The chain joins TRBV9 to TRBJ1-3, with unresolved D. This CDR3 has 15 amino acids. With 3 bases removed from V and 0 bases from J, the gap between germline ends came to 10 bases. The germline CDR1 and CDR2 sequences are SGDLS and YYNGEE. CDR3 residues: CASSGSGNSGNTIYF. The CDR3 DNA reads TGTGCCAGCAGCGGAAGCGGGAACTCTGGAAACACCATATATTTT.

The chain employs TRBV5-4 and TRBJ2-3, with D possibly TRBD1 on 5 matching bases. Germline V gives CDR1 SGHNT, CDR2 YYREEE (reference sequence). V dropped 4 bases and J dropped 3 bases, with 12 bases sitting between them. This CDR3 is 14 amino acids long. The CDR3 here is CASSLRVGTDTQYF. The CDR3 bases are TGTGCCAGCAGCCTCAGGGTTGGGACAGATACGCAGTATTTT. The whole variable domain, filled in from reference TRBV5-4 and TRBJ2-3, reads ETGVTQSPTHLIKTRGQQVTLRCSSQSGHNTVSWYQQALGQGPQFIFQYYREEENGRGNFPPRFSGLQFPNYSSELNVNALELDDSALYLCASSLRVGTDTQYFGPGTRLTVL.

V gene TRBV6-5 combines with J gene TRBJ1-6; D unclear. Germline V gene data show CDR1 as MNHEY and CDR2 as SVGAGI. V gave up 0 bases and J gave up 4 bases, with 10 bases separating them. The CDR3 has 16 residues. CDR3 region: CASSYSYSSYNSPLHF. The CDR3 DNA sequence: TGTGCCAGCAGTTACTCTTACAGCTCGTATAATTCACCCCTCCACTTT.

This clone was seen just once. The chain joins TRBV21-1 to TRBJ2-3; the table's D call of TRBD2 was not tested on the DNA. TRBV21-1 is a documented pseudogene. The CDR3 runs to 14 residues. This CDR3 reads CASNLLGGADTQYF. DNA for the CDR3: TGTGCCAGCAACCTACTCGGGGGGGCAGATACGCAGTATTTT.

The chain is built from TRBV19 and TRBJ1-1, with D maybe TRBD1 (5 bases). The V and J ends lost 5 bases and 5 bases respectively, with 12 bases between them. CDR1 and CDR2 (germline): LNHDA, SQIVND (reference sequence). The CDR3 has 13 residues. The CDR3 DNA reads as TGTGCCAGTAGTTCCACAGGAACGACTGAAGCTTTCTTT. Protein: CASSSTGTTEAFF.

The CDR3 DNA sequence: TGTGCCAGCAGCCAAGGGACAGGGTTGTCCTACGAGCAGTACTTC. Translated: CASSQGTGLSYEQYF. This sequence joins TRBV4-2 and TRBJ2-7, with TRBD1 matching 8 bases. Trimming at V came to 1 base and at J to 1 base, leaving 3 bases not matched to a gene. The CDR3 length is 15 residues. Germline-derived CDR1 and CDR2 are LGHNA and YNFKEQ.

The chain joins TRBV28 to TRBJ1-5; 7 bases are shared with TRBD1. Germline trimming cut 6 bases from V and 5 bases from J; bases unmatched to any gene: 4. The CDR3 has 13 amino acids. Germline lookup yields CDR1 MDHEN and CDR2 SYDVKM. Written as DNA, the CDR3 is TGTGCCAGCAGGGGACAGCCTCATCAGCCCCAGCATTTT. This codes for CASRGQPHQPQHF.

The chain combines TRBV15 with TRBJ1-5, with D perhaps matching TRBD1 (5 bases). V shed 6 bases and J shed 4 bases, with 10 bases lying between them. The CDR3 has 13 amino acids. Germline CDR1 is LNHNV and CDR2 is YYDKDF (reference sequence). This CDR3 reads CATRGGSNQPQHF. CDR3 DNA: TGTGCCACCAGGGGGGGAAGTAATCAGCCCCAGCATTTT.

The chain couples TRBV19 to TRBJ1-1; D is perhaps TRBD1 (6 bases). The CDR3 is made up of 16 amino acids. With 6 bases removed from V and 4 bases from J, the gap between germline ends came to 21 bases. Germline assignment: CDR1 LNHDA and CDR2 SQIVND (reference sequence). CDR3 sequence reads: CASSQFLIRGPTEAFF. The CDR3 DNA is TGTGCCAGTAGCCAGTTCTTAATCAGGGGTCCCACTGAAGCTTTCTTT.

This clone was counted only a few times. This chain connects TRBV28 to TRBJ2-1; 10 nucleotides line up with TRBD2. CDR1 is MDHEN and CDR2 is SYDVKM in the germline V gene. The V gene end was trimmed by 6 bases and the J gene end by 3 bases; junction bases not matched to a gene: 5. CDR3 size: 15 residues. The CDR3 here is CASRPVAGGYNEQFF. The CDR3 region has the DNA TGTGCCAGCAGGCCTGTAGCGGGGGGCTACAATGAGCAGTTCTTC.

This chain joins TRBV28 and TRBJ1-5, with 7 bases that match TRBD1. Trimming at V came to 10 bases and at J to 1 base, leaving 4 bases not matched to a gene. Germline V gene lookup returns CDR1 MDHEN and CDR2 SYDVKM. There are 13 residues in the CDR3. For the CDR3, the DNA is TGTGCCATCAAGACAGGGAGCAATCAGCCCCAGCATTTT. Protein sequence: CAIKTGSNQPQHF.

The chain joins TRBV19 to TRBJ2-7, with D perhaps TRBD1 (6 bases). CDR3 length equals 15 residues. Between the trimmed V and J ends, which lost 4 bases and 2 bases, there was a span of 15 bases. The germline gives CDR1 LNHDA, CDR2 SQIVND (reference sequence). CDR3 in DNA: TGTGCCAGTAGTAGGGCCCACAGGGAAACCTACGAGCAGTACTTC. Translation gives CASSRAHRETYEQYF.

The rearrangement joins TRBV10-3 to TRBJ1-6, with 8 nucleotides matching TRBD1. CDR3 length: 13 residues. Per germline, CDR1 ENHRY and CDR2 SYGVKD. J gave up 9 bases and V 6 bases, and 4 bases lay outside the gene matches. The CDR3 bases are TGTGCCATCAGGGGACAGGAAGGTTCACCCCTCCACTTT. Amino acid sequence: CAIRGQEGSPLHF.

Note on this clone: This sample also contains other DNA sequences that code for the same CDR3. The chain has TRBV12-3 or TRBV12-4 and TRBJ2-7, with 9 bases lining up with TRBD1. V lost 3 bases, J lost 3 bases, and 0 bases stayed unmatched. This CDR3 is built from 13 residues. CDR3 nucleotides: TGTGCCAGCAGTTTGGGACAGGGCTACGAGCAGTACTTC. Amino acid sequence: CASSLGQGYEQYF.

The rearrangement links TRBV28 to TRBJ1-6; the D is unclear. V dropped 6 bases and J dropped 9 bases, with 9 bases sitting between them. Germline V gene sequence: CDR1 MDHEN, CDR2 SYDVKM. The CDR3 extends over 12 amino acids. CDR3 protein: CASRQSSSPLHF. The DNA for the CDR3 is TGTGCCAGCAGACAGTCAAGTTCACCCCTCCACTTT.

The chain has TRBV4-1 and TRBJ2-5; tentative D call: TRBD2 (7 bases). V dropped 1 base and J dropped 2 bases, with 20 bases sitting between them. Germline V gene data show CDR1 as MGHRA and CDR2 as YSYEKL. The CDR3 consists of 18 residues. DNA of the CDR3: TGCGCCAGCAGCCAAGGACGGGGGGCCAAACAATCTCAAGAGACCCAGTACTTC. The encoded protein is CASSQGRGAKQSQETQYF.

The chain uses TRBV5-5 and TRBJ1-4; D is unresolved. The V and J ends lost 4 bases and 6 bases respectively, with 16 bases between them. The CDR3 runs 15 residues. CDR1 SGHKS and CDR2 YYEKEE come from the germline V gene (reference sequence). CDR3 region: CASSLALETYEKLFF. The CDR3 DNA sequence: TGTGCCAGCAGCCTAGCCCTGGAGACCTATGAAAAACTGTTTTTT.

This clone was observed a few times. This rearrangement joins TRBV5-6 to TRBJ1-2, with TRBD1 matching over 9 bases. Germline CDR1 is SGHDT and CDR2 is YYEEEE. CDR3 size: 15 residues. The ends lost 4 bases at V and 10 bases at J; junction bases unmatched: 14. The CDR3 protein is CASSASGGQGLIYTF. CDR3 in DNA: TGTGCCAGCAGCGCGAGCGGGGGACAGGGTCTTATCTACACCTTC.

This clone was seen once. The rearrangement joins TRBV18 to TRBJ2-7, with 8 positions matching TRBD1. Germline V gene data show CDR1 as KGHSH and CDR2 as LQKENI. The CDR3 spans 15 residues. The V and J ends lost 3 bases and 5 bases, in that order; junction bases with no gene match: 9. CDR3 protein: CASSPVNRGANEQYF. The CDR3 DNA reads TGTGCCAGCTCACCGGTAAACAGGGGGGCCAACGAGCAGTACTTC.

The chain couples TRBV7-8 to TRBJ1-4, with 7 bases matching TRBD1. CDR1 is SGHVS, CDR2 FQNEAQ, per germline. V gave up 5 bases and J gave up 4 bases; unmatched junction bases: 13. The CDR3 is made up of 17 amino acids. The CDR3 DNA is TGTGCCAGCAGCCAGAACAGGGGAGGAACTTATAATGAAAAACTGTTTTTT. This gives the protein CASSQNRGGTYNEKLFF.

V usage is TRBV9 and J usage is TRBJ1-2, with TRBD1 identical over 8 bases. Looked up from germline, CDR1 is SGDLS and CDR2 is YYNGEE. V was clipped by 1 base and J by 4 bases; unmatched bases: 15. This CDR3 is built from 18 residues. The CDR3: CASSVSSTGARYFYGYTF. For the CDR3, the DNA is TGTGCCAGCAGCGTATCCTCGACAGGGGCCCGGTATTTCTATGGCTACACCTTC.